The 18 T cell receptor beta chains presented below share a single source sample, sequenced in a study of T cell responses to AZD1222 COVID-19 vaccine. Libraries were prepared by immunoSEQ multiplex PCR; TCRdb keeps only in-frame clonotypes and omits some of them. This table has 200,000 or so clones, 90% to 95% appearing once. Material: peripheral blood, obtained on day 0 of AZD1222 vaccination. These receptor sequences come from an adult in good health.

The chain has TRBV5-1 and TRBJ2-1, with 15 bases lining up with TRBD2. CDR3 size: 16 residues. The trim removed 7 bases at V and 10 bases at J, leaving 12 bases unmatched. From germline, CDR1 is SGHRS and CDR2 YFSETQ. The CDR3 DNA reads TGCGCCAGCGGATCGTTGGGACTAGCGGGAGGTCAGGAGCAGTTCTTC. It translates to CASGSLGLAGGQEQFF.

The gene calls are TRBV7-9 and TRBJ1-2, with D unclear. This CDR3 has 13 residues. Looked up from germline, CDR1 is SEHNR and CDR2 is FQNEAQ (reference sequence). V gave up 1 base and J gave up 1 base, with 4 bases separating them. The CDR3 loop reads CASSLDSNYGYTF. CDR3 DNA sequence: TGTGCCAGCAGCTTAGACAGTAACTATGGCTACACCTTC. The full variable domain, rest sourced from reference TRBV7-9 and TRBJ1-2, is DTGVSQNPRHKITKRGQNVTFRCDPISEHNRLYWYRQTLGQGPEFLTYFQNEAQLEKSRLLSDRFSAERPKGSFSTLEIQRTEQGDSAMYLCASSLDSNYGYTFGSGTRLTVV.

V is TRBV29-1 and J is TRBJ2-7; no definite D call. The CDR3 extends over 13 amino acids. Germline lookup yields CDR1 SQVTM and CDR2 ANQGSEA. With 4 bases removed from V and 3 bases from J, the gap between germline ends came to 13 bases. CDR3: CSVGRSPGYEQYF. CDR3 DNA: TGCAGCGTTGGCCGGAGCCCGGGCTACGAGCAGTACTTC.

The chain combines TRBV11-3 with TRBJ2-2; no clear D gene. This CDR3 comprises 15 residues. Trimming removed 7 bases from V and 2 bases from J, with 14 bases in between. Germline loops: CDR1 SGHNT, CDR2 YENEEA. The CDR3 here is CASIRDPLNTGELFF. The CDR3 nucleotides are TGTGCCAGCATTCGTGACCCTCTCAACACCGGGGAGCTGTTTTTT. Drawing the rest from reference TRBV11-3 and TRBJ2-2, the complete variable domain is EAGVVQSPRYKIIEKKQPVAFWCNPISGHNTLYWYLQNLGQGPELLIRYENEEAVDDSQLPKDRFSAERLKGVDSTLKIQPAELGDSAVYLCASIRDPLNTGELFFGEGSRLTVL.

This chain connects TRBV7-2 to TRBJ2-1; 7 bases are a match to TRBD2. Germline V lookup: CDR1 SGHTA, CDR2 FQGNSA. The CDR3 runs to 15 residues. V lost 1 base, J lost 5 bases, and 5 bases stayed unmatched. In DNA, the CDR3 is TGTGCCAGCAGCTTAGACGGGAGGCGAAACAATGAGCAGTTCTTC. Encoded protein: CASSLDGRRNNEQFF.

On this clone itself: At the DNA level, this CDR3 is encoded by other sequences in the same sample as well. The chain has TRBV28 and TRBJ1-5; tentatively, D is TRBD1 (5 bases). V lost 4 bases to trimming and J lost 7 bases, with 11 bases between them. In germline, CDR1 is MDHEN, CDR2 SYDVKM. There are 13 residues in the CDR3. This chain's CDR3 is CASSYRGNQPQHF. Here the CDR3 DNA reads TGTGCCAGCAGTTACCGGGGGAACCAGCCCCAGCATTTT. Combining the CDR3 with reference TRBV28 and TRBJ1-5 gives the whole variable domain DVKVTQSSRYLVKRTGEKVFLECVQDMDHENMFWYRQDPGLGLRLIYFSYDVKMKEKGDIPEGYSVSREKKERFSLILESASTNQTSMYLCASSYRGNQPQHFGDGTRLSIL.

This sequence joins TRBV19 and TRBJ1-1, with D tentatively TRBD1 (5 bases). The CDR3 covers 15 residues. Trimming took off 3 bases at V and 2 bases at J, with 13 bases between the two ends. The V gene's germline CDR1 is LNHDA and CDR2 SQIVND (reference sequence). The CDR3 spells CASSIFRQPNTEAFF. The DNA of the CDR3 is TGTGCCAGTAGTATCTTCCGACAGCCCAACACTGAAGCTTTCTTT.

The chain employs TRBV6-5 and TRBJ2-1; 11 bases map to TRBD2. Losses at the gene ends were 2 bases for V and 7 bases for J; bases not matched to a gene: 4. The length of the CDR3 is 15 residues. Germline CDR1 reads MNHEY; CDR2 reads SVGAGI. The CDR3: CASSYVTSGSNEQFF. The CDR3 DNA is TGTGCCAGCAGTTACGTTACTAGCGGGAGTAATGAGCAGTTCTTC.

The rearrangement links TRBV5-1 to TRBJ2-2, with D unresolved. CDR3 size: 12 residues. Germline CDR1 reads SGHRS; CDR2 reads YFSETQ. Trimming took 0 bases from V and 3 from J, leaving 0 bases between them. DNA for the CDR3: TGCGCCAGCAGCTTGGACACCGGGGAGCTGTTTTTT. Its translation: CASSLDTGELFF.

The chain is built from TRBV6-5 and TRBJ1-1, with D possibly being TRBD1 (5 bases). Germline V lookup: CDR1 MNHEY, CDR2 SVGAGI. The CDR3 is 13 amino acids. The V and J ends lost 5 bases and 2 bases respectively, with 9 bases between them. CDR3 loop: CASSQGTNTEAFF. CDR3 DNA sequence: TGTGCCAGCAGTCAGGGAACAAACACTGAAGCTTTCTTT.

This clone was counted a single time. V is TRBV29-1 and J is TRBJ2-3; 10 bases are a match to TRBD2. This CDR3 is 16 amino acids long. V shed 4 bases, J shed 4 bases, and the junction held 11 bases outside the gene matches. Germline CDR1 is SQVTM and CDR2 is ANQGSEA. The CDR3 sequence is CSVGGKAGGRADTQYF. DNA for the CDR3: TGCAGCGTTGGAGGGAAAGCGGGAGGGCGTGCAGATACGCAGTATTTT.

This chain connects TRBV6-2 or TRBV6-3 to TRBJ2-5; D call uncertain. Germline assignment: CDR1 MNHEY and CDR2 SVGEGT. This CDR3 contains 17 residues. Trimming pared 2 bases from V and 4 bases from J, leaving 20 bases between. This CDR3 is CASSYPTSPLLRETQYF. The CDR3 DNA is TGTGCCAGCAGTTACCCTACCTCGCCACTGCTCAGAGAGACCCAGTACTTC.

The CDR3 loop reads CASSRGQLNYGYTF. CDR3 in DNA: TGTGCCAGTAGTCGAGGACAGCTTAACTATGGCTACACCTTC. This chain uses TRBV19 with TRBJ1-2; D is possibly TRBD1 (6 bases). Per the germline V gene, CDR1 is LNHDA and CDR2 is SQIVND (reference sequence). The V end lost 5 bases, the J end lost 1 base, and 11 bases lay between the germline ends. The length of the CDR3 is 14 residues.

The chain couples TRBV6-6 to TRBJ2-1; 7 bases map to TRBD2. The V segment lost 5 bases and the J segment 7 bases; nucleotides outside the gene matches: 2. Per germline, CDR1 MNHNY and CDR2 SVGAGI (reference sequence). The CDR3 totals 12 residues. The chain's CDR3 is CASSGGGNEQFF. DNA of the CDR3: TGTGCCAGCAGTGGGGGAGGGAATGAGCAGTTCTTC.

The chain is built from TRBV9 and TRBJ1-2; 7 bases are a match to TRBD1. Trimming took 3 bases from V and 2 from J; bases not matched to a gene: 7. The CDR3 spans 15 residues. Germline V gene sequence: CDR1 SGDLS, CDR2 YYNGEE. The CDR3 nucleotides are TGTGCCAGCAGCGCGACAGGGCCACCCAACTATGGCTACACCTTC. Translated: CASSATGPPNYGYTF.

The chain uses TRBV18 and TRBJ1-4; D remains unclear. This CDR3 region has 15 residues. CDR1 and CDR2 from the germline V gene are KGHSH and LQKENI. V was cut by 2 bases and J by 5 bases, with 12 bases left in between. The CDR3 is CASSPRMAQNEKLFF. The CDR3 region has the DNA TGTGCCAGCTCACCAAGAATGGCCCAGAATGAAAAACTGTTTTTT.

This sequence joins TRBV5-8 and TRBJ2-7; D unresolved. Deletions cut 6 bases from V and 3 bases from J, with 7 bases between. The CDR3 extends over 11 amino acids. Per the germline V gene, CDR1 is SGHTS and CDR2 is YDEGEE. The CDR3 is CASNLLYEQYF. In DNA form, the CDR3 reads TGTGCCAGCAACCTCCTCTACGAGCAGTACTTC.

The chain joins TRBV29-1 to TRBJ2-5; D perhaps matches TRBD2 (6 bases). From germline, CDR1 is SQVTM and CDR2 ANQGSEA. The germline V and J ends were trimmed by 4 bases and 2 bases, with 11 bases remaining between them. CDR3 size: 13 residues. The DNA for the CDR3 is TGCAGCGTTGTAGTGGGAGGTCAAGAGACCCAGTACTTC. Translated: CSVVVGGQETQYF.